This T cell receptor (beta chain) emerged from a study of control samples from healthy donors and cancer patients (dated by TCRdb to the early 2020s). The method was the immunoSEQ multiplex PCR assay. TCRdb re-hosts the immuneACCESS table, in-frame sequences only. Its copies lack some clones; in the studies checked, an unresolved V gene accounts for under half of them, and the cause for the rest is not known. This sample is represented by about 25,000 clones; 75% to 85% of them were singletons. The ten largest clones represent 6.5% to 8% of the sample. The CDR3, from cysteine to phenylalanine, totals 13 residues. The entry retains the CDR3 DNA only, 39 bases that are in frame from base 1. For CDR1 and CDR2, the germline V gene (reference sequence) lists LNHDA and SQIVND. Trimming accounts for 9 bases at V and 4 bases at J, while the number of junction bases matched to no gene is 3. Comments on this clone: What antigen it recognizes has not been identified. No much larger clonotype is one base removed from it; base qualities were not supplied.

The chain links TRBV19 with TRBJ2-3; TRBD1 lines up with 11 middle nucleotides. The clonotype originates from a woman aged 60 to 75 with head and neck cancer. Sequences were obtained from PBMCs. The base sequence is TGTGCCAGCGGGACAGGGGGTCCAGATACGCAGTATTTT. Its translation reads: CASGTGGPDTQYF.